This T cell receptor (beta chain) was documented in a study of blood T cell repertoires in COVID-19. Produced via immunoSEQ multiplex PCR; TCRdb's table is partial and in-frame only. Of roughly 20,000 clones listed, about 92% are singletons. The germline V gene encodes CDR1 SGHAT and CDR2 FQNNGV. V was clipped by 5 bases and J by 4 bases; unmatched bases: 15. This CDR3 is built from 17 residues. Input material: peripheral blood. The chain employs TRBV11-2 and TRBJ2-7; the match to TRBD1 covers 9 bases. The sequence was collected from a human donor in a cohort sampled during active COVID-19. Written as DNA, the CDR3 is TGTGCCAGCAGCGGAGCCCGGGGACAGGGTGTTTGGTACGAGCAGTACTTC. This encodes CASSGARGQGVWYEQYF.